Below, one T cell receptor (beta chain) is given with its context. This specimen comes from a study of cytomegalovirus exposure and HLA in healthy donors. Sequencing was performed with immunoSEQ multiplex PCR; in TCRdb, only in-frame clones are kept and a portion is missing. The table lists around 130,000 clones, over 75% of them singletons. The V end lost 5 bases, the J end lost 4 bases, and 26 bases lay between the germline ends. Germline-derived CDR1 and CDR2 are MNHEY and SMNVEV (reference sequence). The CDR3 runs 18 residues. The chain joins TRBV27 to TRBJ2-5; a weak D match, TRBD1 (5 bases). The specimen sequenced was PBMCs. This TCR was sampled from a woman in her twenties or thirties in good health and CMV-seronegative. CDR3 loop: CASSLHLSQGGPRETQYF. The CDR3 region has the DNA TGTGCCAGCAGTCTCCATCTTAGCCAGGGCGGACCTCGAGAGACCCAGTACTTC.